Listed here are 19 T cell receptor beta chains from one sample, sequenced in a study of CD4+ T cells in melanoma. Repertoires were generated with immunoSEQ multiplex PCR, while TCRdb's copy carries only in-frame clones and drops some. The sample carries about 5,000 clones, approximately 60% recorded once. The specimen was cells from a culture (not recorded whether cultured in vitro). The receptors originated from a human donor with melanoma.

The chain couples TRBV7-8 to TRBJ1-2; D might be TRBD1 (6 bases). Trimming cost V 2 bases and J 8 bases, with 21 bases left between them. The CDR3 loop spans 16 amino acids. Germline V gene lookup returns CDR1 SGHVS and CDR2 FQNEAQ. The CDR3 sequence: CASSLWGSGAAKGYTF. The CDR3 DNA sequence: TGTGCCAGCAGCTTATGGGGATCGGGGGCGGCTAAAGGCTACACCTTC.

The chain couples TRBV3-1 (or the pseudogene TRBV3-2) to TRBJ2-7, with D perhaps being TRBD1 or TRBD2 (6 bases each). In germline, CDR1 is LGHDT, CDR2 YNNKEL (reference sequence). V gave up 0 bases and J gave up 5 bases, with 14 bases separating them. The CDR3 has 15 residues. Here the CDR3 reads CASSQERWRGNEQYF. The CDR3 DNA sequence: TGTGCCAGCAGCCAAGAAAGGTGGAGGGGGAACGAGCAGTACTTC.

CDR3 DNA sequence: TGTGCCAGCAGTGAATGGCTAGGAACAGGGTCAGAAAAACTGTTTTTT. Its translation is CASSEWLGTGSEKLFF. The V call is TRBV6-1, the J call TRBJ1-4; a possible D gene is TRBD1 (6 bases). The germline V gene has CDR1 MNHNS and CDR2 SASEGT. V lost 2 bases and J lost 8, with 18 bases in between. The CDR3 spans 16 residues.

The rearrangement links TRBV21-1 to TRBJ2-4; TRBD1 is taken as the D call from the table, unchecked against the DNA. TRBV21-1 is deemed a pseudogene. The CDR3 runs to 16 residues. CDR3 nucleotides: TGTGCCAGTCCAACTCTGGGACAGGGGATCGAAGGCATTCAGTACTTC. It translates to CASPTLGQGIEGIQYF.

J is TRBJ2-7 and V is TRBV30; D is ambiguous. The germline V gene has CDR1 GTSNPN and CDR2 SVGIG (reference sequence). Trimming cost V 4 bases and J 3 bases, with 10 bases left between them. This CDR3 has 12 amino acids. The DNA of the CDR3 is TGTGCCTGGACAGGTGGAAACTACGAGCAGTACTTC. Amino acids: CAWTGGNYEQYF.

This chain uses TRBV21-1 with TRBJ2-2; the table's TRBD1 call for D was not verified on the DNA. TRBV21-1 represents a pseudogene. The CDR3 covers 16 residues. As DNA, the CDR3 is TGTGCCAGCAGTTCACGGCACACAGGCTTGACCGGGGAGCTGTTTTTT. Translation gives CASSSRHTGLTGELFF.

CDR3 sequence: CASSDGVGGRGGFLNNEQFF. In DNA form, the CDR3 reads TGTGCCAGCAGCGATGGAGTTGGAGGGCGGGGGGGCTTTCTGAACAATGAGCAGTTCTTC. The chain has TRBV9 and TRBJ2-1, with 9 bases identical to TRBD2. Germline CDR1 reads SGDLS; CDR2 reads YYNGEE. J lost 5 bases, V lost 3 bases, and 21 bases had no gene match. The CDR3 loop spans 20 amino acids.

The rearrangement uses TRBV9 and TRBJ2-2; TRBD1 matches at 10 bases. CDR3 size: 15 residues. CDR1 and CDR2 (germline): SGDLS, YYNGEE. V was pared by 4 bases and J by 5 bases, with 5 bases of the junction left unmatched. The chain's CDR3 is CASSPRDRGTGELFF. CDR3 nucleotide sequence: TGTGCCAGCAGCCCCAGGGACAGGGGAACCGGGGAGCTGTTTTTT.

The chain links TRBV12-2 to TRBJ1-5; the DNA was not compared with TRBD1, the D call given in the table. TRBV12-2 corresponds to a pseudogene. CDR3 size: 14 residues. The CDR3 loop is CASRKFRTGQFQHF. The DNA of the CDR3 is TGTGCAAGTCGTAAATTCAGGACAGGTCAATTCCAGCATTTT.

The chain carries TRBV3-1 (or the pseudogene TRBV3-2) and TRBJ1-2; no definite D call. The ends were cut back, 1 base at V and 5 bases at J, with 5 bases in the middle. Germline V gene lookup returns CDR1 LGHDT and CDR2 YNNKEL (reference sequence). The CDR3 consists of 12 residues. The CDR3 nucleotides read TGTGCCAGCAGCCAAGGCGGTTATGGCTACACCTTC. Translation: CASSQGGYGYTF.

J is TRBJ2-6 and V is TRBV29-1, with TRBD1 as a possible D gene (6 bases). The CDR3 spans 14 residues. CDR1 and CDR2 from the germline V gene are SQVTM and ANQGSEA. Trimming shortened V by 7 bases and J by 0 bases, and 10 bases separated the two germline ends. The chain's CDR3 is CSALDSSGANVLTF. The CDR3 nucleotides are TGCAGCGCCCTGGACAGCTCTGGGGCCAACGTCCTGACTTTC.

The chain joins TRBV12-3 or TRBV12-4 to TRBJ1-2; no firm D call. V was trimmed by 5 bases and J by 2 bases, leaving 6 bases between them. CDR3 length equals 12 residues. For the CDR3, the DNA is TGTGCCAGCAGTCAGGACAACTATGGCTACACCTTC. The encoded protein is CASSQDNYGYTF.

The V gene is TRBV7-9, the J gene TRBJ2-7; no definite D call. The CDR3 runs 12 residues. Germline V gene sequence: CDR1 SEHNR, CDR2 FQNEAQ (reference sequence). V was shortened by 5 bases and J by 0 bases, with 5 bases between the two germline ends. CDR3 amino acids: CASSQISYEQYF. In DNA form, the CDR3 reads TGTGCCAGCAGCCAGATCTCCTACGAGCAGTACTTC.

The chain joins TRBV25-1 to TRBJ1-2, with 8 bases aligning to TRBD1. V gave up 0 bases and J gave up 6 bases; unmatched junction bases: 3. Germline lookup yields CDR1 MGHDK and CDR2 SYGVNS. This CDR3 is built from 14 residues. This CDR3 reads CASSEYGTGDGYTF. The CDR3 region has the DNA TGTGCCAGCAGTGAATATGGGACAGGTGATGGCTACACCTTC.

CDR3 sequence (DNA): TGTGCCCCCCACGAGACCGACTTGCCTATTGCAACTAATGAAAAACTGTTTTTT. This gives the protein CAPHETDLPIATNEKLFF. The chain carries TRBV15 and TRBJ1-4; D is unresolved. CDR3 length: 18 residues. Germline V CDR1 and CDR2: LNHNV, YYDKDF (reference sequence). The V and J ends lost 11 bases and 0 bases respectively, with 25 bases between them.

This clone is judged medium-sized. J is TRBJ2-1 and V is TRBV28; D not resolved. The CDR3 extends over 11 amino acids. Germline CDR1 reads MDHEN; CDR2 reads SYDVKM. The V end was cut by 4 bases, the J end by 6 bases, with 4 bases between. In DNA form, the CDR3 reads TGTGCCAGCAGTTGGCGCAATGAGCAGTTCTTC. Translation gives CASSWRNEQFF.

The rearrangement uses TRBV5-4 and TRBJ1-6; no reliable D call. Trimming cost V 4 bases and J 6 bases, with 11 bases left between them. The germline CDR1 and CDR2 sequences are SGHNT and YYREEE (reference sequence). The CDR3 has 14 residues. CDR3 sequence reads: CASSPPGLNSPLHF. CDR3 nucleotide sequence: TGTGCCAGCAGCCCACCAGGACTTAATTCACCCCTCCACTTT.

V and J are TRBV10-3 and TRBJ1-2; D not resolved. The V and J ends lost 0 bases and 4 bases respectively, with 18 bases between them. In germline, CDR1 is ENHRY, CDR2 SYGVKD. The CDR3 has 17 amino acids. The CDR3 reads CAISESSLTAEGYGYTF. In DNA form, the CDR3 reads TGTGCCATCAGTGAGTCGTCTCTAACCGCGGAGGGCTATGGCTACACCTTC.

This clone occurred a few times. The chain is built from TRBV7-6 and TRBJ1-2; 7 bases map to TRBD1. Germline CDR1 and CDR2: SGHVS and FNYEAQ. The CDR3 sequence is 16 residues long. The junction had 6 bases not matched to a gene; V was cut back by 2 bases and J by 0 bases. DNA for the CDR3: TGTGCCAGCAGCTTAACTAACAGGGGAGCTAACTATGGCTACACCTTC. Amino acids: CASSLTNRGANYGYTF.